The text below deals with one T cell receptor beta chain. Its matching antigen is unknown. Germline loops: CDR1 SGHRS, CDR2 YFSETQ. Trimming cost V 5 bases and J 2 bases; bases outside gene matches: 3. The CDR3 is 14 residues long. The data belong to a study of a mutant IDH1 vaccine in newly diagnosed glioma. At the level of the study: Among treated patients, 62.5% were male and approximately 40% female, and mean age was approximately 40 years. Patients had received radiotherapy, temozolomide, or both previously, most receiving both. Study-wide findings and caveats: Pseudoprogression seemed unlinked to shifts in top peripheral T cell clonotypes. Researchers report vaccine-induced immune responses in approximately 93% of patients.

TCRdb's table, derived via immunoSEQ multiplex PCR, lists solely in-frame clones and lacks some. This sample has tens of thousands of clones; approximately 89% occur once, and the top ten carry 9.2%. Documented time point: baseline, week 1 (first vaccination visit). As to treatment: pre-vaccination baseline after standard-of-care therapy. Sequenced material: PBMCs, taken from a glioma patient treated with radiotherapy, temozolomide or both. The sequence was collected from a man aged 25-40 years with glioma. The V call is TRBV5-1, the J call TRBJ1-1, with TRBD1 matching 10 bases. CDR3 nucleotides: TGCGCCAGCAGACCGACAGGGGGCAACACTGAAGCTTTCTTT. Translating gives CASRPTGGNTEAFF.